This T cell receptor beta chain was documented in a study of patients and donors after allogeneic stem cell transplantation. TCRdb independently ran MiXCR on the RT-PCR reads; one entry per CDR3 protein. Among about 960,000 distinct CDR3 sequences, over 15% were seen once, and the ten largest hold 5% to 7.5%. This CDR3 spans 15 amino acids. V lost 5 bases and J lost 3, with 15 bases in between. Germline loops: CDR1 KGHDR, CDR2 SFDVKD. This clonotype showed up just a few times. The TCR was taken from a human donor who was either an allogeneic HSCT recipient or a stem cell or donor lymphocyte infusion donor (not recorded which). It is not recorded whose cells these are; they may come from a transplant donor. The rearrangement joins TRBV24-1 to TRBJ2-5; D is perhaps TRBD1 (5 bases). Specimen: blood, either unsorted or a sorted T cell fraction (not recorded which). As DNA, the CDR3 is TGTGCCACCAGTGGGGCAGGGTCTGGGGAAGAGACCCAGTACTTC. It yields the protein CATSGAGSGEETQYF.